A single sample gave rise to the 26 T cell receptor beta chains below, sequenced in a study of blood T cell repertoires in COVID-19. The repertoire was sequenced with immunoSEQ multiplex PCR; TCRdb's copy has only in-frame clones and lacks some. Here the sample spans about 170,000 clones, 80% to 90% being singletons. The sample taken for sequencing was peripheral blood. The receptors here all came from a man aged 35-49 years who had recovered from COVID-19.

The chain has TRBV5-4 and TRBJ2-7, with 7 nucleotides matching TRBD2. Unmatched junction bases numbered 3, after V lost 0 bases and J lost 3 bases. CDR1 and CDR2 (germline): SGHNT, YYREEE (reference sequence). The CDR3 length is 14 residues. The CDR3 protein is CASSLGGGDYEQYF. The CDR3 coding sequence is TGTGCCAGCAGCTTGGGTGGGGGGGACTACGAGCAGTACTTC.

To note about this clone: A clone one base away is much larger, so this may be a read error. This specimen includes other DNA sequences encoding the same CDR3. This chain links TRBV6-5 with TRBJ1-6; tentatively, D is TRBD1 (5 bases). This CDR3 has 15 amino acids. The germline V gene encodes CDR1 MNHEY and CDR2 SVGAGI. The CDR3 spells CASTTAGEESSPLHF. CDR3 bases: TGTGCCAGCACCACCGCGGGGGAAGAAAGTTCACCCCTTCACTTT.

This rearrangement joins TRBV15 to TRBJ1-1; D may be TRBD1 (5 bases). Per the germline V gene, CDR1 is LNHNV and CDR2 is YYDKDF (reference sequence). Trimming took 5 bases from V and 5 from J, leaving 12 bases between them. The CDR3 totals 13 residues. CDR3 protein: CATSRVYRTEAFF. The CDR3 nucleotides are TGTGCCACCAGCCGGGTCTACAGGACTGAAGCTTTCTTT.

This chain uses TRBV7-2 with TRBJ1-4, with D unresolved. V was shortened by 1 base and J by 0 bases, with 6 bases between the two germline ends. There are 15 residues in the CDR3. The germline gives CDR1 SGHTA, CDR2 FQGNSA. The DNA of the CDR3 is TGTGCCAGCAGCTTAGAAATAGCAACTAATGAAAAACTGTTTTTT. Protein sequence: CASSLEIATNEKLFF.

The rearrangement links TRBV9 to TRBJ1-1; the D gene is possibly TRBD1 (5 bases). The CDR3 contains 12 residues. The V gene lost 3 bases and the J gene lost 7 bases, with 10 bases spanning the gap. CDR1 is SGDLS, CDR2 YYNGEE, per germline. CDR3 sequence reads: CASSGQGSEAFF. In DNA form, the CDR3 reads TGTGCCAGCAGCGGTCAGGGTAGTGAAGCTTTCTTT. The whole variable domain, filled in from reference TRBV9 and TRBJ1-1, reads DSGVTQTPKHLITATGQRVTLRCSPRSGDLSVYWYQQSLDQGLQFLIQYYNGEERAKGNILERFSAQQFPDLHSELNLSSLELGDSALYFCASSGQGSEAFFGQGTRLTVV.

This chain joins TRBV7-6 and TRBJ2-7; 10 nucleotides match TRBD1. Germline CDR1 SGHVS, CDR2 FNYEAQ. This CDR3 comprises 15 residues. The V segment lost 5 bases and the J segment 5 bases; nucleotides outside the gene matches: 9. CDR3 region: CASSRQGATSNEQYF. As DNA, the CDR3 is TGTGCCAGCAGCCGACAGGGGGCGACGAGTAACGAGCAGTACTTC.

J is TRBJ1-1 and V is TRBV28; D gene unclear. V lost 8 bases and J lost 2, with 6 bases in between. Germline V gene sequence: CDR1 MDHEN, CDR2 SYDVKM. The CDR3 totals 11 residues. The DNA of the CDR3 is TGTGCCAGCTTTACAAACACTGAAGCTTTCTTT. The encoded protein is CASFTNTEAFF. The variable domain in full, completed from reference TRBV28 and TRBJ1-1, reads DVKVTQSSRYLVKRTGEKVFLECVQDMDHENMFWYRQDPGLGLRLIYFSYDVKMKEKGDIPEGYSVSREKKERFSLILESASTNQTSMYLCASFTNTEAFFGQGTRLTVV.

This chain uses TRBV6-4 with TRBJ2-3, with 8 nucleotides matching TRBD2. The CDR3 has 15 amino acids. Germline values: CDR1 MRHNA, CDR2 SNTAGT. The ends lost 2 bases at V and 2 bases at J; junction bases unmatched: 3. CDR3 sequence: CASSDAGGATDTQYF. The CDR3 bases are TGTGCCAGCAGTGACGCCGGGGGGGCCACAGATACGCAGTATTTT.

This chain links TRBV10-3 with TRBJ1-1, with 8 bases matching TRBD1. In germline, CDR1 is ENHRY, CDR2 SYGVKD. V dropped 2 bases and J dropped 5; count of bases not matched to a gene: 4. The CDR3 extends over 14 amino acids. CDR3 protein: CAISERTGRTEAFF. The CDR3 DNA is TGTGCCATCAGTGAGCGGACAGGGAGGACTGAAGCTTTCTTT.

Written as DNA, the CDR3 is TGTGCCAGTAAAGGCAGGGAAGGTTCTGGGGCCAACGTCCTGACTTTC. This codes for CASKGREGSGANVLTF. The chain joins TRBV19 to TRBJ2-6, with D tentatively TRBD1 (5 bases). The V end lost 7 bases, the J end lost 1 base, and 14 bases lay between the germline ends. Germline CDR1 and CDR2: LNHDA and SQIVND (reference sequence). The CDR3 loop spans 16 amino acids.

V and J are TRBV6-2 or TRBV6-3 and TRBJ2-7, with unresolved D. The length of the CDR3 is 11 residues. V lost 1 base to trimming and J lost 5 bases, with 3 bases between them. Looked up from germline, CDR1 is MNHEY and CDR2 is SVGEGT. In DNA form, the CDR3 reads TGTGCCAGCAGTTACTATAACGAGCAGTACTTC. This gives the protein CASSYYNEQYF.

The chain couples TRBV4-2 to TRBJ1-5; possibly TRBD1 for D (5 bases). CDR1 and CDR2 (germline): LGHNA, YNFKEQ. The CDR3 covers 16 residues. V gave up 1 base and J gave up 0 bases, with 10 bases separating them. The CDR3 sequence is CASSQGQGYSNQPQHF. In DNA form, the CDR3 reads TGTGCCAGCAGCCAAGGGCAGGGATATAGCAATCAGCCCCAGCATTTT.

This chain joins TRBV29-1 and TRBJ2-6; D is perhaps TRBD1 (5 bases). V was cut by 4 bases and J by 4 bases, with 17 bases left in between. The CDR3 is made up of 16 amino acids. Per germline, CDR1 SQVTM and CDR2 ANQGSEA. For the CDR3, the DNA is TGCAGCGTTGTGGCAGGGCCATTCTCGGGGGCCAACGTCCTGACTTTC. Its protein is CSVVAGPFSGANVLTF.

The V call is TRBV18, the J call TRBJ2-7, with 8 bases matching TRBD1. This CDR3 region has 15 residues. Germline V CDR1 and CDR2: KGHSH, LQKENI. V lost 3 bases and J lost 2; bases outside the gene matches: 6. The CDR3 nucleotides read TGTGCCAGCTCACCTACGGACAGGGTAACCTACGAGCAGTACTTC. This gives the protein CASSPTDRVTYEQYF.

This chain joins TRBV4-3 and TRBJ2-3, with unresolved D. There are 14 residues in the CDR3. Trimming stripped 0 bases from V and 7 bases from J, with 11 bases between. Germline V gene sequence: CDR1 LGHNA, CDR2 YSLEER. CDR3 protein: CASSQESAAHTQYF. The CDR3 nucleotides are TGCGCCAGCAGCCAAGAGTCGGCGGCCCATACGCAGTATTTT.

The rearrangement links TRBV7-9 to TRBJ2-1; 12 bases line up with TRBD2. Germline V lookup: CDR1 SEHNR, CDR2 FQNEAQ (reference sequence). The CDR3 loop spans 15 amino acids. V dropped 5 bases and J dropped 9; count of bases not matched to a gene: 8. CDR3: CASSRRLAGEGEQFF. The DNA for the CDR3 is TGTGCCAGCAGCAGGCGACTAGCGGGGGAAGGTGAGCAGTTCTTC.

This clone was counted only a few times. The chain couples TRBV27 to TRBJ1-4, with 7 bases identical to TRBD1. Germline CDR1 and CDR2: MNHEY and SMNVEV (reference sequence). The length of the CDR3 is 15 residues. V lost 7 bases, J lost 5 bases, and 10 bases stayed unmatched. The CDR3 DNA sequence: TGTGCCAGCATGGAGACAGGGACAGCGAATGAAAAACTGTTTTTT. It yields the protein CASMETGTANEKLFF.

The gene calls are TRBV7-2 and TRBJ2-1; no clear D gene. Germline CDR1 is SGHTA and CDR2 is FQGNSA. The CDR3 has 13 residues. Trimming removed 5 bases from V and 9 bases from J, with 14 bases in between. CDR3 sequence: CASSPTPRVEQFF. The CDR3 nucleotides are TGTGCCAGCAGCCCGACCCCCCGGGTTGAGCAGTTCTTC.

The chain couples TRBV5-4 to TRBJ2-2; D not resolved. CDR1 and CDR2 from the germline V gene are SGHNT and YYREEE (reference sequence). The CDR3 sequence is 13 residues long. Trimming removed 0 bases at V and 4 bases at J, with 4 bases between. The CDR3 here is CASSLDGTGELFF. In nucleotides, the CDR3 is TGTGCCAGCAGCTTGGACGGCACCGGGGAGCTGTTTTTT. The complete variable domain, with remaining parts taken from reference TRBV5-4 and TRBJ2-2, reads ETGVTQSPTHLIKTRGQQVTLRCSSQSGHNTVSWYQQALGQGPQFIFQYYREEENGRGNFPPRFSGLQFPNYSSELNVNALELDDSALYLCASSLDGTGELFFGEGSRLTVL.

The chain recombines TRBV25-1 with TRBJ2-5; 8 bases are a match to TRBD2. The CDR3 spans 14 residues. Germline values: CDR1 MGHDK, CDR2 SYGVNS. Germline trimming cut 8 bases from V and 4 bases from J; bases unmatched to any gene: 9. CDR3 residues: CASPGAGGGETQYF. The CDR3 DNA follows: TGTGCCAGCCCAGGGGCGGGGGGAGGAGAGACCCAGTACTTC.

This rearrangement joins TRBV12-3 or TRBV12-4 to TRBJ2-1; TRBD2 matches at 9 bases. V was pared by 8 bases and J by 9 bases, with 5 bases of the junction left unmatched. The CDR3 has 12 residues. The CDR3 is CASRSGSVEQFF. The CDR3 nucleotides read TGTGCCAGCCGTAGCGGGAGTGTTGAGCAGTTCTTC.

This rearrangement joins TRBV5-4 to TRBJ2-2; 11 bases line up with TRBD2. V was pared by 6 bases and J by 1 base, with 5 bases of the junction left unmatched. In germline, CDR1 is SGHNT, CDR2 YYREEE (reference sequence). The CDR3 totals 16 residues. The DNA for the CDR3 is TGTGCCAGCACCATACTAGCGGGAGTGAACACCGGGGAGCTGTTTTTT. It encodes CASTILAGVNTGELFF.

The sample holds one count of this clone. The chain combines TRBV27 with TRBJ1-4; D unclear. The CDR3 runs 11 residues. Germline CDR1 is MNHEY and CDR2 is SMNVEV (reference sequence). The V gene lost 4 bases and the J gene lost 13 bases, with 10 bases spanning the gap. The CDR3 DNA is TGTGCCAGCAGTTCAGGATTAGGACTGTTTTTT. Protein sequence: CASSSGLGLFF.

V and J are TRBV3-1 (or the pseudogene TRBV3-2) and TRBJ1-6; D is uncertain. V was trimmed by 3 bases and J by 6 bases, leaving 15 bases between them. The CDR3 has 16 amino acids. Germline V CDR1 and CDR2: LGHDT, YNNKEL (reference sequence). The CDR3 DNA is TGTGCCAGCAGCCACGTAGACGAACAGACTAATTCACCCCTCCACTTT. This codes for CASSHVDEQTNSPLHF.

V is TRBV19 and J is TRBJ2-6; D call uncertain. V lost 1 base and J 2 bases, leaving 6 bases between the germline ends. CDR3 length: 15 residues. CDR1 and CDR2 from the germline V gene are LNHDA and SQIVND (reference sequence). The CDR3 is CASSIAHAGANVLTF. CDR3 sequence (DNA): TGTGCCAGTAGTATAGCACACGCTGGGGCCAACGTCCTGACTTTC. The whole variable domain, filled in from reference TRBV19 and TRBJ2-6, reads DGGITQSPKYLFRKEGQNVTLSCEQNLNHDAMYWYRQDPGQGLRLIYYSQIVNDFQKGDIAEGYSVSREKKESFPLTVTSAQKNPTAFYLCASSIAHAGANVLTFGAGSRLTVL.

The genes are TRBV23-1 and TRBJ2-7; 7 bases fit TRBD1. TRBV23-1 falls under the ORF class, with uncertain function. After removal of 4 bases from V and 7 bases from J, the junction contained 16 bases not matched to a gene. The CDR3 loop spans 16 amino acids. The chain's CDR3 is CASSPHPRTGFEEQYF. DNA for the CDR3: TGCGCCAGCAGTCCCCACCCCCGGACAGGTTTTGAAGAGCAGTACTTC.